Sequencing of this TCR beta chain was carried out in a study of CD8+ T cells in alopecia areata (dated by TCRdb to 2017 to 2018). For the study in its entirety: The treated patients took part in an open-label pilot trial in which moderate-to-severe alopecia areata was treated with oral tofacitinib at 5 to 10 mg twice daily. Patients stayed on tofacitinib for 6 to 18 months and then had 6 months of follow-up off drug so that delayed response and recurrence could be assessed. High-throughput TCRbeta sequencing was used to examine T cell clonal expansion in alopecia areata in both the C3H/HeJ mouse model and human patients. Human TCRbeta sequencing covered scalp tissue and sorted CD4+ and CD8+ peripheral blood T cells from patchy and totalis/universalis alopecia areata patients and healthy controls. Biopsies were taken from tofacitinib-treated patients at baseline and at 4 and 24 weeks of treatment, and a later scalp biopsy was taken in several of the tofacitinib-treated patients. Scalp clonality was compared across normal scalp (n=4), patchy alopecia areata scalp (n=8), and alopecia totalis/universalis scalp (n=8). RNA was extracted with the PAXgene miRNA kit for fixed scalp, the miRNeasy kit for PBMCs, and the RNeasy kit for mouse skin. TCRbeta CDR3 regions were amplified by immunoSEQ multiplex PCR with 35 Vbeta forward and 13 Jbeta reverse primers. Broad study findings and their caveats: Resident alphabeta T cells in normal human skin are also sequenced, complicating scalp TCR repertoire analysis, unlike mouse skin dominated by gammadelta T cells. Shared TCR sequences between patients were less evident than in mice, which may be partly attributable to HLA diversity in the patient population. Lesional scalp, especially in alopecia totalis/universalis, showed higher clonality and more expanded CD8+ clones than normal scalp, suggesting antigenic drive.

The sample holds a few counts of this clone. Its antigen has not been determined. Per-base qualities were not stored, and no clone one base away is much larger. Reading the label with the study, this specimen's time point is: baseline before oral tofacitinib. Lesional scalp punch biopsies and peripheral blood were collected from alopecia areata patients. PBMCs were separated by density centrifugation and stained for CD3, CD4 and CD8, after which CD4+ and CD8+ T cells were sorted on a FACSAria. Libraries were made using the immunoSEQ multiplex PCR assay. For TCR sequencing, RNA was extracted from every sample and reverse transcribed into cDNA to serve as template. SuperScript III was used to make first-strand cDNA, primed with a 2:1 mix of oligo-dT and random hexamers. A synthetic immune receptor repertoire was used to measure amplification bias, and any remaining bias was corrected computationally. For the original study's pipeline: Raw reads were preprocessed to remove errors, and CDR3 was defined according to IMGT conventions as the region from the conserved cysteine to phenylalanine. Clonality was computed as 1 minus the Shannon entropy, with the entropy normalized by log2 of the number of productive unique TCRs. Scalp TCRbeta sequences were cross-referenced with sorted blood CD4 and CD8 repertoires so that the CD4 or CD8 identity of scalp clones could be inferred. Sourced from immuneACCESS, this table was stored by TCRdb with only in-frame sequences that have V and J called. A share of the clones is absent; for the studies checked, an unresolved V gene accounts for under half, and the remainder has no known explanation. Clone size and the V and J calls come from that table; the DNA yielded D and trimming. This sample is represented by roughly 170,000 clones; approximately 59% of them were singletons. Of the sample, roughly 14% is held by the ten largest clones.

From its cysteine to its phenylalanine, the CDR3 spans 18 amino acids. Only CDR3 DNA is held: 54 bases, read in frame from base 1. V gives up 6 bases and J gives up 3 bases, and the segment between their germline ends measures 25 bases. CDR1 and CDR2 were assigned from the germline V gene (reference sequence) as SEHNR and FQNEAQ. This TCR came from a human donor with alopecia areata. The specimen was CD4+ T cells sorted from blood, collected at week 0. The chain employs TRBV7-9 and TRBJ2-3; a tentative D match to TRBD2 spans 5 bases. CDR3 protein: CASSPPGIPRGWTDTQYF. The nucleotide sequence reads TGTGCCAGCAGTCCCCCGGGGATCCCCCGTGGGTGGACAGATACGCAGTATTTT.